Here is one T cell receptor beta chain with its context. These data come from a study of sequential checkpoint blockade in melanoma. Background on the study: Each arm's sequence ended with maintenance nivolumab.

Generated by immunoSEQ multiplex PCR, the TCRdb table keeps only in-frame clones and is missing some. The table lists more than 15,000 clones, 75% to 85% of them singletons, with roughly two fifths in the top ten. Regarding treatment: randomized to nivolumab then ipilimumab (arm A) or the reverse (arm B). CDR1 and CDR2 (germline): SEHNR, FQNEAQ (reference sequence). V lost 0 bases and J lost 3; bases outside the gene matches: 3. The CDR3 sequence is 15 residues long. The sequence was obtained from a human donor with melanoma. The V gene is TRBV7-9, the J gene TRBJ2-7; TRBD2 matches at 9 bases. The sample here was CD8+ T cells sorted from blood (inferred from file names), taken from a patient given nivolumab and ipilimumab in sequence. The CDR3 coding sequence is TGTGCCAGCAGCTTAGCGGGGCGGGAGGGCTACGAGCAGTACTTC. Translating it yields CASSLAGREGYEQYF.